This T cell receptor beta chain was retrieved from a study of cytomegalovirus exposure and HLA in healthy donors (dated by TCRdb to about 2017). Notes on the research overall: An earlier analysis of roughly 610 of the donors reported 276 Gb of sequence data and 117 million unique TCR beta sequences obtained from around 190 million T cells. Approximately 310 gigabases of sequencing data and tens of millions of unique TCR sequences were included in an early release covering several hundred HLA-typed donors. A later analysis re-examined previously published TCR beta repertoires from hundreds of donors and added high-resolution HLA genotyping to investigate patterns of TCR occurrence. Class I and class II HLA loci were covered by the typing at four-digit resolution. Every discovery cohort repertoire had been produced on one sequencing platform. The study used immunosequencing to profile the T cell repertoires of around 600 subjects and linked those repertoires to cytomegalovirus serostatus. Typing coverage varied by locus: roughly 629-630 donors for A, B, C, DRB1 and DQB1; roughly 520 for DQA1; more than 600 for DPA1; around 450 for DPB1. A separate validation cohort of approximately 130 different subjects was used in addition to the approximately 700-subject first cohort. Because of strong linkage in the cohort, 4 to 6 DR-DQ haplotypes were treated as single units for association and clustering. To predict cytomegalovirus infection status, the study brought together high-throughput TCR immunosequencing, statistical association of individual TCRs with disease status, and machine learning. Among roughly 370 genotyped donors of the cohort, an average of roughly 240,000 unique TCR beta nucleotide sequences were sequenced per donor, 15% to 20% of them non-productive. The study aimed to test whether signatures of past pathogen exposure could be identified by cataloging public T cell receptors. Rather than drawing on any new phenotypic data, the later analysis identified candidate immune exposures from TCR beta sequences and the way those sequences occurred across donors. Genome-wide SNP genotypes for about 65% of the 666 donors were used in a later genetic analysis, which treated that subset as a discovery cohort. Of the approximately 400 genotyped donors, around 81% fell in the genetic ancestry cluster associated with self-reported Caucasian donors. Alongside the repertoire data, information on donor age, sex, ethnicity and CMV serostatus was compiled. In an earlier analysis of around 540 of the donors, high-throughput TCR beta sequencing was used to judge whether each TCR beta V gene segment behaved as functional or pseudogenic. The paper's findings and limits, for the study overall: Most TCR sequences were observed very rarely across donors, whereas some public TCRs were present in many individuals. A cluster of highly shared sequence variants was judged likely to represent a technical artifact of the sequencing pipeline. Specific HLA alleles were associated with about 17,000 TCR beta sequences at a false discovery rate of 0.05 in a later analysis. The earlier analysis of a few hundred of the donors excluded fewer than 20 rarely observed V segments, including chromosome 9 orphons, because counts were too low. In vitro tests confirmed that three of the cytomegalovirus-associated TCR beta chains recognize cytomegalovirus antigens. A further reported finding was that TCR beta sequences accurately predicted the HLA-A and HLA-B alleles for most subjects in the first cohort. A later analysis reported that several top co-occurrence clusters appeared linked to parvovirus B19, influenza, CMV and Epstein-Barr virus. An earlier analysis of approximately 530 of the donors showed that most TCR beta V segments appeared in productive rearrangements either about 90% or about 30% of the time, which broadly matched IMGT annotations. Because HLA typing was unavailable for some donors at each locus, only the typed subset was used in association tests. In a later analysis, most CMV-associated TCR beta chains were found to appear HLA-restricted, with HLA associations seemingly driven largely by CMV exposure. A total of 150 to 200 TCR beta chains were listed by the study as associated with cytomegalovirus. Some IMGT-functional V segments, including TRBV6-2 and TRBV6-3, could not be told apart with the 87-base-pair reads, so those segments were excluded. The classifier was reported to diagnose cytomegalovirus status with high specificity and sensitivity in both the original and validation cohorts. Compared with equally common non-associated chains, HLA-associated TCR beta chains in a later analysis were more clonally expanded and had lower generation probabilities. According to a later genetic analysis, donors in an Asian-associated ancestry cluster had fewer N-insertions in productive TCRs than the approximately 670-donor mean. The authors suggested that the approach could potentially be extended to other disease states and immunological phenotypes. Correlated functional status among segregating V segments might be attributable to linkage disequilibrium, but an unknown experimental factor could not be ruled out. This cohort had only TCR beta chains sequenced, and the lack of alpha or paired-chain data limited which features could be detected. Strong co-occurrence of HLA alleles, especially DR and DQ, made assigning TCR associations to individual alleles difficult. The presence/absence analyses assumed that sequencing depth was roughly uniform across donors, and that assumption may not be true. In a later genetic analysis, a missense DCLRE1C variant was associated with V-gene and J-gene trimming of TCR beta chains, and the association was replicated in an independent cohort. The only immune exposure information available for the cohort was CMV serostatus. In a later analysis, the rate of TCR association differed among HLA loci, with DRB1 alleles having the most associated TCRs and HLA-C alleles having the fewest.

Worth noting for this clone: The antigen this receptor binds is unknown. The input lacks base qualities; no much larger clone sits a single base away.

Libraries were constructed by the immunoSEQ multiplex PCR assay. A mixture of 60 forward primers for TCR Vbeta segments and 13 reverse primers for TCR Jbeta segments was used in the multiplex PCR. The CDR3 region of rearranged TCR beta genes was amplified from genomic DNA with a multiplex PCR assay. On the Illumina HiSeq System, the amplified TCR beta libraries were sequenced as 87-base-pair reads. The study's processing was this. A later analysis tallied roughly 78 million unique TCR beta chains across the 600 to 700 repertoires, and around 10 million of those chains were shared by two or more donors. A nearest-neighbor algorithm error-corrected the raw reads and collapsed the reads into unique sequences, merging closely related sequences to remove PCR and sequencing errors. Alignment of CDR3 sequences to IMGT reference sequences was used to assign V, D and J gene segments. For a sequence to be retained, a match of at least six nucleotides was required to both a V gene segment and a J gene segment. Rearrangements were classified as productive when the CDR3 lacked stop codons and remained in frame with V and J, and all other rearrangements were classified as non-productive. Following IMGT convention, CDR3 was defined as the stretch from the second conserved V-encoded cysteine to the conserved J-encoded phenylalanine. In an earlier analysis of roughly 580 of the donors, sequences lacking an unambiguous match to a single V gene segment were excluded. In an earlier analysis of 587 of the donors, V segments were called functional above 56.7% productive rearrangements and were called segregating when the between-donor standard deviation exceeded 5%. A statistical classification framework was built to diagnose cytomegalovirus status from the catalog of TCR beta chain sequences. In a later analysis, V and J genes were assigned by comparing TCR nucleotide sequences against IMGT/GENE-DB human TR gene sequences. In a later analysis, CDR3 sequences and most-parsimonious VDJ recombination scenarios were assigned using the TCRdist pipeline. In a later analysis, every TCR beta chain was defined by the combination of its CDR3 amino acid sequence and its V-gene family, and reads without a unique V-gene family were dropped. To address suspected cross-contamination and a sequencing artifact, a later analysis removed a few hundred highly shared, low-generation-probability nucleotide sequences. For each public chain, a later analysis derived a clonal expansion index from normalized ranks of inferred template counts within each repertoire. In a later analysis, generation probabilities were computed with a VDJ recombination model fitted to out-of-frame rearrangements, and the resulting probabilities were checked against IGoR. A later analysis scored TCR-TCR, TCR-HLA and TCR-CMV co-occurrence with hypergeometric tests, applying a repertoire-size bias correction to TCR pairs. False discovery rates were estimated in a later analysis by permuting HLA or CMV assignments 20 times. In a later analysis, co-occurring TCRs were grouped with DBSCAN, and TCRdist sequence similarity was added when clustering was performed within HLA-allele-positive subsets. Co-occurrence clustering excluded repertoires with fewer than 30,000 or more than 120,000 public chains, plus five with anomalous nucleotide sharing. The table comes from immuneACCESS by way of TCRdb, which keeps in-frame sequences with V and J called. Part of the clones is missing from these tables; in studies checked, under half for an unresolved V gene and the rest for unknown reasons. That table gives V, J and clone size, and the DNA gave D and trimming. The sample table records fewer than 150,000 clones; 80% of these occur just once. Clones ranked in the top ten supply about 10% of the sample.

CDR1 and CDR2, per the germline V gene (reference sequence), are GTSNPN and SVGIG. Germline trimming: 2 bases from V, 6 bases from J; junction bases outside gene matches: 5. Counted from cysteine to phenylalanine, this CDR3 has 13 amino acids. CDR3 DNA is the only sequence kept; it has 39 bases, read in frame from the first base. The cohort consisted of hundreds of healthy bone marrow donors. All cohort members were sampled while nominally healthy, although unrecorded immune exposures were likely present. The donor was CMV seropositive and belonged to the group of 250 to 300 seropositive cohort members. Every donor gave a peripheral blood sample, and the peripheral blood mononuclear cells from that sample were used for TCR beta sequencing. Genomic DNA was extracted from the blood cell samples with the Qiagen DNeasy Blood Extraction Kit.

The sample was PBMCs. The sequence is built from TRBV30 and TRBJ1-2; TRBD1 fits 8 bases in the junction. This clonotype was obtained from a female donor in good health and CMV-seropositive. The DNA sequence follows: TGTGCCTGGAGTCCGCAGGGGGCCGATGGCTACACCTTC. This gives the protein CAWSPQGADGYTF.